This TCR beta chain emerged from a study of blood T cells in healthy people across ages. The overall study: Capture by template switching was about one barcoded beta molecule per two T cells. Notes on the study in general: There was a strong correlation between TCR beta diversity and naive T cell percentage.

For the second PCR, which ran for about 6 to 11 cycles, a sample-barcoded 5' primer and a J-beta primer mix were used. TCRdb processed the 5' RACE reads anew with MiXCR; each CDR3 protein has one entry. The sample contains about 810,000 distinct CDR3 sequences, roughly 34% of which appear only once. Comments on this clonotype: Its specificity is unknown.

Caucasian, healthy and from Russia, the donors were aged between roughly 6 and 95. At least 6 micrograms of total RNA were extracted per sample. The CDR3 has 14 residues. Germline V CDR1 and CDR2: SQVTM, ANQGSEA. Trimming removed 3 bases at V and 8 bases at J, with 19 bases between. The sample comprised blood. The source is a man between 18 and 35 years old in good health. The chain employs TRBV29-1 and TRBJ1-2; D possibly corresponds to TRBD1 (5 bases). This CDR3 reads CSVDDGGANDGYTF. The CDR3 DNA sequence: TGCAGCGTTGATGACGGGGGAGCTAACGACGGCTACACCTTC.